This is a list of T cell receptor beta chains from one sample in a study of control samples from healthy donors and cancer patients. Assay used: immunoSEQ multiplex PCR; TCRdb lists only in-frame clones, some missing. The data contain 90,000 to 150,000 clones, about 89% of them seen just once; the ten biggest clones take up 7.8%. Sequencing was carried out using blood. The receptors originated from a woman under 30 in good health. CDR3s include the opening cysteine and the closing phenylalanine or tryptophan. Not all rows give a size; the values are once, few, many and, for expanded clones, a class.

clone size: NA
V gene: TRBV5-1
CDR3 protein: CASSLWGYGYTF

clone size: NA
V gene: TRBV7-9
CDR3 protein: CASSSLSSYEQYF

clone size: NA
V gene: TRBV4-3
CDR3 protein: CASSQGRGTQYF

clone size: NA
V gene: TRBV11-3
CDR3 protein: CASSLFSGGLETQYF

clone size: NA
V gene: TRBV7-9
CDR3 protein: CASSSEFGTPGYNEQFF

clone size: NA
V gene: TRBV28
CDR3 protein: CASRSDMNTEAFF

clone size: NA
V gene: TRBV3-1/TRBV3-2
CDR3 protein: CASRSSGLPGELFF

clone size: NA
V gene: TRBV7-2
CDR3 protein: CASSSLQGGDEQYF

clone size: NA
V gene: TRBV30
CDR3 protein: CAWGYRGPNSPLHF

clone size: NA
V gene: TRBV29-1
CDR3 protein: CSVEGQGAAYGYTF

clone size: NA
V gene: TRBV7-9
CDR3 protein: CASSRTGGAGTEAFF

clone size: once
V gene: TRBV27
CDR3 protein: CASGWGGADTQYF

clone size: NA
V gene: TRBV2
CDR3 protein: CASNNDGDREPRETQYF

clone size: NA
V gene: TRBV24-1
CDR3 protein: CATSAGGPGDTQYF

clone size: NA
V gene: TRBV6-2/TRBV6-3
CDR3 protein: CASSLFNAGRVALEQFF

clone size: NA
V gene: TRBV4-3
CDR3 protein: CASSQGRVDTQYF

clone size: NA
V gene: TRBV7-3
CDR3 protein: CASSLGVQTEAFF

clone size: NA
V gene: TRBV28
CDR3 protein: CASSAGGQEAYEQYF

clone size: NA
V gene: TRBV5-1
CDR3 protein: CASSSGTGDNQPQHF

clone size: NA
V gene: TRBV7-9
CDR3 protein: CASSSPGLAGPLGTDTQYF

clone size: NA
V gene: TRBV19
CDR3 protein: CASSPGTANYGYTF

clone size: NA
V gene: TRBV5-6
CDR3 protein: CASSSIVGSGNTIYF

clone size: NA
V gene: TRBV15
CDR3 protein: CATSRDSGFHSGVPQHF

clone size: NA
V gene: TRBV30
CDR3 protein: CAWSVPAHRLNSPLHF

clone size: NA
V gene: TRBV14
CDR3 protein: CASSRVGGLTDTQYF

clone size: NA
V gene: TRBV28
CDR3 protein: CASMRQGGETQYF

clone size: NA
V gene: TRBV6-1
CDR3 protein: CASSEAPELFF

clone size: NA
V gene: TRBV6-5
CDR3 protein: CASSTGWSYEQYF

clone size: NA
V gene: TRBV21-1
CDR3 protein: CASSKLGARRSSYNEQFF

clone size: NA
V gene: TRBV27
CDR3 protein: CASRDLLEDHEQYF

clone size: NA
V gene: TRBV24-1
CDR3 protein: CATSDRGQGGDTQYF

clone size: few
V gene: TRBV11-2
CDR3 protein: CASSLGTLDTGELFF

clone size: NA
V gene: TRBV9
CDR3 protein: CASSVGQGGYEQYF

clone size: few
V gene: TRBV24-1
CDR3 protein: CATSPGYNTGELFF

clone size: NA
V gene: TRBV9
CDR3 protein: CASSPYGAEAFF

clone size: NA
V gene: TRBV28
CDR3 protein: CAIRGGPANTEAFF

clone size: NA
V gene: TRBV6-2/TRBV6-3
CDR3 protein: CASSYPETQYF

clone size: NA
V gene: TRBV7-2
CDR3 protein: CASSLFRSEKLFF

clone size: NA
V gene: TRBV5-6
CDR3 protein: CASSPAPVNTEAFF

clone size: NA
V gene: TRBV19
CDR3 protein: CASKIQSGANVLTF

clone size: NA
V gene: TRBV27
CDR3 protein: CASSLSSTGELFF

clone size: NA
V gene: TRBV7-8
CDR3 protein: CASSPKQETQYF